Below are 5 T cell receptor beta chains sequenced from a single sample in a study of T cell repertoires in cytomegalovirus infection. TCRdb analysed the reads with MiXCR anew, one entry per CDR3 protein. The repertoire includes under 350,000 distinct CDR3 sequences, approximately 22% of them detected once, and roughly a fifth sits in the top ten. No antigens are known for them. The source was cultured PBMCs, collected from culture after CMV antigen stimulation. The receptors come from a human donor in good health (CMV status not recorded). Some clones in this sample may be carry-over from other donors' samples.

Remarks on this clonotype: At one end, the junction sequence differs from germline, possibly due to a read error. CDR3 in amino acids: CASGPGAKTIQYF. The CDR3 nucleotides read TGTGCTAGTGGTCCGGGGGCCAAAACCATTCAGTACTTC. V gene TRBV12-5 combines with J gene TRBJ2-4, with D perhaps TRBD1 or TRBD2 (6 bases each). The germline V gene has CDR1 LGHNT and CDR2 FRNRAP. This CDR3 comprises 13 residues.

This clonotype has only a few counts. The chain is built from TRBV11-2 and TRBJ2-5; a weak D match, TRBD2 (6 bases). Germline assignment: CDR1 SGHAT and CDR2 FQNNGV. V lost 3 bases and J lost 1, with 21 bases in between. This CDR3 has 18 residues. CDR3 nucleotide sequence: TGTGCCAGCAGCTTGTTCCCTGTGGGGGGAGTGGTCCAAGAGACCCAGTACTTC. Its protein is CASSLFPVGGVVQETQYF.

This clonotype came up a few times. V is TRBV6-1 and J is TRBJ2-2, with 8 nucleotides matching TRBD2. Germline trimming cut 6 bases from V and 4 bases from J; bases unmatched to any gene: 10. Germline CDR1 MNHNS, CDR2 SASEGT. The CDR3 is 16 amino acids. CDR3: CASRTSAGAATGELFF. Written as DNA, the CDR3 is TGTGCCAGCAGGACTTCAGCGGGAGCCGCCACCGGGGAGCTGTTTTTT.

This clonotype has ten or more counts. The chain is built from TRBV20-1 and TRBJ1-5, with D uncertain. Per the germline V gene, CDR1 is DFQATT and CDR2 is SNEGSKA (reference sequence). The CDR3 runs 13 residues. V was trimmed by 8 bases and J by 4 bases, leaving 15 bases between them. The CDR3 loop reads CSIGLVGNQPQHF. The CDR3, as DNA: TGCAGTATCGGATTAGTGGGGAATCAGCCCCAGCATTTT.

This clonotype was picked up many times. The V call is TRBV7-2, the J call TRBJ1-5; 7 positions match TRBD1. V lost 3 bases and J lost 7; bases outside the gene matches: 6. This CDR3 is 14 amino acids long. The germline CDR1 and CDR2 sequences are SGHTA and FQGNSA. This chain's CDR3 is CASSLRQGGQPQHF. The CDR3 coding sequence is TGTGCCAGCAGCTTGCGGCAGGGGGGACAGCCCCAGCATTTT.